This T cell receptor beta chain stems from a study of OX40 agonist ivuxolimab in advanced cancers. Findings and caveats of the study: Expanded peripheral T cells had an undetermined antigen specificity.

Trimming removed 0 bases from V and 4 bases from J; junction bases left unmatched: 7. The CDR3 covers 16 residues. CDR1 is SGHRS and CDR2 is YFSETQ in the germline V gene. Points on this clone: Antigen unknown.

Here immunoSEQ multiplex PCR was the method, and the copy in TCRdb shows in-frame clones only, minus some. The sample yields tens of thousands of clones, around 77% seen once. The V and J genes are TRBV5-1 and TRBJ1-3; 7 nucleotides agree with TRBD1. The sequenced sample was CD4+ or CD8+ T cells sorted from blood, obtained in a trial of the OX40 agonist ivuxolimab. This clonotype originated in an adult with an advanced solid tumor such as melanoma, head and neck, liver or kidney cancer. The CDR3 DNA is TGCGCCAGCAGCTTGGGCCCCCGACAGGGAGGAAACACCATATATTTT. It codes for CASSLGPRQGGNTIYF.